These 21 T cell receptor beta chains share one sample of origin, sequenced in a study of T cell responses to AZD1222 COVID-19 vaccine. Data came from immunoSEQ multiplex PCR; TCRdb stores just in-frame clones and leaves some out. The sample includes 150,000 to 200,000 clones, 80% to 90% seen only once; the top ten take around 2.5%. The input for sequencing was peripheral blood, taken on day 0 of MenACWY control vaccination. The receptors originated from an adult in good health.

The CDR3 protein is CASSYSERAGDQYF. CDR3 nucleotide sequence: TGTGCCAGCAGTTACTCGGAGCGAGCGGGAGACCAGTACTTC. V gene TRBV6-5 combines with J gene TRBJ2-7; 8 bases match TRBD2. This CDR3 comprises 14 residues. The germline CDR1 and CDR2 sequences are MNHEY and SVGAGI. V dropped 0 bases and J dropped 10; count of bases not matched to a gene: 8.

The gene calls are TRBV19 and TRBJ2-5; TRBD2 matches at 7 bases. CDR3 length: 14 residues. V was pared by 4 bases and J by 3 bases, with 5 bases of the junction left unmatched. CDR1 LNHDA and CDR2 SQIVND come from the germline V gene (reference sequence). This CDR3 is CASSSSGGEETQYF. CDR3 sequence (DNA): TGTGCCAGTAGTAGCTCGGGGGGTGAAGAGACCCAGTACTTC.

This clone was picked up one time. The chain joins TRBV19 to TRBJ2-1; the D gene could be TRBD1 or TRBD2 (6 bases each). Germline CDR1 reads LNHDA; CDR2 reads SQIVND (reference sequence). V shed 5 bases and J shed 0 bases, with 17 bases lying between them. This CDR3 is 17 amino acids long. In DNA, the CDR3 is TGTGCCAGTAGTGGGAGGAGACAGGTTAGCTCCTACAATGAGCAGTTCTTC. Translation: CASSGRRQVSSYNEQFF.

The V and J genes are TRBV30 and TRBJ2-7; D call uncertain. The germline gives CDR1 GTSNPN, CDR2 SVGIG (reference sequence). Trimming shortened V by 0 bases and J by 6 bases, and 9 bases separated the two germline ends. The CDR3 is made up of 12 amino acids. The CDR3 nucleotides are TGTGCCTGGAGTGTACGCCCGAGCGAGCAGTACTTC. This translates into CAWSVRPSEQYF.

The V and J genes are TRBV5-1 and TRBJ2-7; D is perhaps TRBD2 (5 bases). Trimming pared 2 bases from V and 2 bases from J, leaving 8 bases between. This CDR3 contains 13 residues. CDR1 is SGHRS and CDR2 is YFSETQ in the germline V gene. The CDR3 DNA sequence: TGCGCCAGCAGCTTAACGGGAACCTACGAGCAGTACTTC. Amino acids: CASSLTGTYEQYF. The full variable domain, rest sourced from reference TRBV5-1 and TRBJ2-7, is KAGVTQTPRYLIKTRGQQVTLSCSPISGHRSVSWYQQTPGQGLQFLFEYFSETQRNKGNFPGRFSGRQFSNSRSEMNVSTLELGDSALYLCASSLTGTYEQYFGPGTRLTVT.

The rearrangement links TRBV5-1 to TRBJ2-3; TRBD2 aligns across 11 bases. CDR1 is SGHRS and CDR2 is YFSETQ in the germline V gene. V lost 3 bases to trimming and J lost 4 bases; unmatched junction nucleotides: 7. There are 16 residues in the CDR3. CDR3 in amino acids: CASSSQLAGVADTQYF. Here the CDR3 DNA reads TGCGCCAGCAGCTCACAACTAGCGGGGGTGGCAGATACGCAGTATTTT.

This sequence joins TRBV9 and TRBJ1-1; TRBD1 matches at 10 bases. After removal of 3 bases from V and 7 bases from J, the junction contained 6 bases not matched to a gene. Germline V gene lookup returns CDR1 SGDLS and CDR2 YYNGEE. The CDR3 has 14 residues. The CDR3 loop reads CASSDGQGGSEAFF. For the CDR3, the DNA is TGTGCCAGCAGCGACGGACAGGGGGGGAGTGAAGCTTTCTTT.

The rearrangement uses TRBV15 and TRBJ2-2; D ambiguous. Trimming shortened V by 1 base and J by 2 bases, and 8 bases separated the two germline ends. There are 15 residues in the CDR3. Germline V lookup: CDR1 LNHNV, CDR2 YYDKDF (reference sequence). CDR3 sequence reads: CATSRVGPNTGELFF. The CDR3 nucleotides are TGTGCCACCAGCAGAGTTGGCCCTAACACCGGGGAGCTGTTTTTT.

J is TRBJ2-6 and V is TRBV27; D gene ambiguous. CDR1 and CDR2 from the germline V gene are MNHEY and SMNVEV (reference sequence). Deletions cut 6 bases from V and 0 bases from J, with 9 bases between. The CDR3 contains 15 residues. The chain's CDR3 is CASSGWDSGANVLTF. For the CDR3, the DNA is TGTGCCAGCAGCGGTTGGGACTCTGGGGCCAACGTCCTGACTTTC. Looking up the rest from reference TRBV27 and TRBJ2-6 gives the full variable domain: EAQVTQNPRYLITVTGKKLTVTCSQNMNHEYMSWYRQDPGLGLRQIYYSMNVEVTDKGDVPEGYKVSRKEKRNFPLILESPSPNQTSLYFCASSGWDSGANVLTFGAGSRLTVL.

The CDR3 reads CASSVGGSGRAGTDTQYF. The DNA for the CDR3 is TGTGCCAGCAGCGTAGGAGGTAGCGGGAGGGCCGGTACAGATACGCAGTATTTT. V is TRBV9 and J is TRBJ2-3; 11 positions agree with TRBD2. Germline V gene sequence: CDR1 SGDLS, CDR2 YYNGEE. The junction had 9 bases not matched to a gene; V was cut back by 0 bases and J by 3 bases. The CDR3 length is 18 residues.

The genes are TRBV27 and TRBJ2-1; 7 nucleotides match TRBD1. V shed 5 bases, J shed 5 bases, and the junction held 18 bases outside the gene matches. CDR3 length: 18 residues. CDR1 and CDR2 from the germline V gene are MNHEY and SMNVEV (reference sequence). The CDR3 DNA reads as TGTGCCAGCAGTCCCCTAATAGTCACGCAGGGGGACCACAATGAGCAGTTCTTC. Translation gives CASSPLIVTQGDHNEQFF.

V usage is TRBV7-6 and J usage is TRBJ2-5; TRBD2 matches 12 bases. The CDR3 is made up of 15 amino acids. V lost 1 base, J lost 7 bases, and 4 bases stayed unmatched. CDR1 and CDR2 from the germline V gene are SGHVS and FNYEAQ. In DNA form, the CDR3 reads TGTGCCAGCAGCTTAGTCGCTAGCGGGGGGGGGACCCAGTACTTC. Protein: CASSLVASGGGTQYF.

The V and J genes are TRBV2 and TRBJ1-4, with no clear D. Per the germline V gene, CDR1 is SNHLY and CDR2 is FYNNEI. Trimming stripped 1 base from V and 8 bases from J, with 14 bases between. The CDR3 is 15 amino acids. The CDR3 coding sequence is TGTGCCAGCAGTGAAGTCAGAGGGTCTGACGAAAAACTGTTTTTT. This codes for CASSEVRGSDEKLFF.

The V call is TRBV7-9, the J call TRBJ2-5, with D unresolved. V lost 4 bases and J lost 5, with 17 bases in between. Germline CDR1 reads SEHNR; CDR2 reads FQNEAQ (reference sequence). The CDR3 contains 15 residues. Here the CDR3 DNA reads TGTGCCAGCAGCTCGGCTCTTGGGATTTGGGAGACCCAGTACTTC. Protein: CASSSALGIWETQYF.

V and J are TRBV5-1 and TRBJ2-3, with TRBD1 matching over 12 bases. The germline V gene encodes CDR1 SGHRS and CDR2 YFSETQ. Germline trimming cut 4 bases from V and 4 bases from J; bases unmatched to any gene: 7. The CDR3 is 16 amino acids. The CDR3: CASSPGGTGGADTQYF. DNA for the CDR3: TGCGCCAGCAGCCCGGGGGGGACAGGGGGCGCAGATACGCAGTATTTT.

The chain joins TRBV28 to TRBJ2-5; 7 nucleotides match TRBD1. Germline CDR1 is MDHEN and CDR2 is SYDVKM. The junction had 8 bases not matched to a gene; V was cut back by 5 bases and J by 5 bases. The CDR3 consists of 14 residues. The CDR3 nucleotides read TGTGCCAGCAGTGAAGAGAGGGGGCAGGAGACCCAGTACTTC. Amino acid sequence: CASSEERGQETQYF.

The rearrangement joins TRBV5-1 to TRBJ2-7; 12 nucleotides align to TRBD2. The V and J ends lost 5 bases and 7 bases, in that order; junction bases with no gene match: 7. The CDR3 totals 14 residues. Germline V gene lookup returns CDR1 SGHRS and CDR2 YFSETQ. CDR3 nucleotide sequence: TGCGCCAGCAGATGGACTAGCGGGAATGAAGAGCAGTACTTC. Protein sequence: CASRWTSGNEEQYF.

The CDR3: CASSVGAGGVEQYF. In DNA form, the CDR3 reads TGTGCCAGCAGCGTAGGAGCGGGAGGGGTCGAGCAGTACTTC. The genes are TRBV9 and TRBJ2-7; 10 bases match TRBD2. In germline, CDR1 is SGDLS, CDR2 YYNGEE. This CDR3 is 14 amino acids long. Losses at the gene ends were 0 bases for V and 6 bases for J; bases not matched to a gene: 3.

V usage is TRBV28 and J usage is TRBJ2-3, with 7 bases fitting TRBD2. Trimming at V came to 5 bases and at J to 6 bases, leaving 5 bases not matched to a gene. The CDR3 length is 13 residues. Germline V gene data show CDR1 as MDHEN and CDR2 as SYDVKM. In DNA form, the CDR3 reads TGTGCCAGCAGTCGAGCGGGGTGGGATACGCAGTATTTT. Protein product: CASSRAGWDTQYF.

The sample holds a few counts of this clone. This rearrangement joins TRBV28 to TRBJ2-7; 9 nucleotides agree with TRBD1. CDR1 and CDR2 (germline): MDHEN, SYDVKM. V was pared by 5 bases and J by 2 bases, with 1 base of the junction left unmatched. The CDR3 runs to 13 residues. For the CDR3, the DNA is TGTGCCAGCAGTCGACAGGGGGCCTACGAGCAGTACTTC. Translated: CASSRQGAYEQYF.

The chain joins TRBV7-9 to TRBJ1-6; D not resolved. The CDR3 is 14 residues long. The germline gives CDR1 SEHNR, CDR2 FQNEAQ (reference sequence). V was pared by 5 bases and J by 8 bases, with 13 bases between. CDR3 sequence reads: CASSPREAYSPLHF. The CDR3 coding sequence is TGTGCCAGCAGCCCTCGGGAGGCCTATTCACCCCTCCACTTT.